The 20 T cell receptor beta chains listed next were all sequenced from one sample in a study of shared clonotypes between healthy human individuals. Method: immunoSEQ multiplex PCR; TCRdb's copy keeps in-frame clones and lacks some. The table records 550,000 to 800,000 clones, approximately 79% of them present only once. Sequencing was performed on memory CD4+ T cells sorted from blood. This sample's subset: CD45RA-negative fraction. These receptors all stem from a woman in her 30s in good health.

This clone was recorded many times. The gene calls are TRBV27 and TRBJ1-5; TRBD1 matches at 7 bases. CDR1 is MNHEY and CDR2 is SMNVEV in the germline V gene (reference sequence). The CDR3 is 15 amino acids. The V gene end was trimmed by 2 bases and the J gene end by 1 base; junction bases not matched to a gene: 2. The CDR3 reads CASSLVTGSNQPQHF. CDR3 bases: TGTGCCAGCAGTTTAGTGACAGGGAGCAATCAGCCCCAGCATTTT.

The chain has TRBV6-1 and TRBJ2-7; the D call may be TRBD1 or TRBD2 (5 bases each). V gave up 4 bases and J gave up 3 bases, with 16 bases separating them. Germline-derived CDR1 and CDR2 are MNHNS and SASEGT. This CDR3 contains 15 residues. CDR3 DNA: TGTGCCAGCAGTGCTGGGACGTATGATTACTACGAGCAGTACTTC. This gives the protein CASSAGTYDYYEQYF.

The chain recombines TRBV28 with TRBJ2-2, with 9 bases aligning to TRBD1. Germline V lookup: CDR1 MDHEN, CDR2 SYDVKM. V lost 5 bases, J lost 6 bases, and 13 bases stayed unmatched. The CDR3 length is 17 residues. This CDR3 reads CASSLLSPGQGPGELFF. CDR3 bases: TGTGCCAGCAGTCTACTCTCACCGGGACAGGGTCCCGGGGAGCTGTTTTTT.

The V and J genes are TRBV18 and TRBJ2-2, with 10 bases that match TRBD2. The V gene end was trimmed by 3 bases and the J gene end by 3 bases; junction bases not matched to a gene: 1. Germline loops: CDR1 KGHSH, CDR2 LQKENI. This CDR3 is built from 15 residues. This chain's CDR3 is CASSPLAGDTGELFF. The CDR3 DNA follows: TGTGCCAGCTCACCGCTAGCGGGAGACACCGGGGAGCTGTTTTTT. The complete variable domain, with remaining parts taken from reference TRBV18 and TRBJ2-2, reads NAGVMQNPRHLVRRRGQEARLRCSPMKGHSHVYWYRQLPEEGLKFMVYLQKENIIDESGMPKERFSAEFPKEGPSILRIQQVVRGDSAAYFCASSPLAGDTGELFFGEGSRLTVL.

The V and J genes are TRBV2 and TRBJ2-7; the D is unclear. The CDR3 sequence is 12 residues long. The germline V and J ends were trimmed by 5 bases and 4 bases, with 9 bases remaining between them. Germline V gene lookup returns CDR1 SNHLY and CDR2 FYNNEI. CDR3 sequence reads: CASSSQRYEQYF. The CDR3 DNA follows: TGTGCCAGCAGTTCCCAGAGGTACGAGCAGTACTTC.

J is TRBJ2-1 and V is TRBV7-2; D could derive from TRBD1 or TRBD2 (6 bases each). Trimming cost V 1 base and J 4 bases, with 11 bases left between them. The CDR3 contains 15 residues. CDR1 and CDR2 (germline): SGHTA, FQGNSA. The CDR3 region has the DNA TGTGCCAGCAGCTTAGGTCGGGGGCAATACAATGAGCAGTTCTTC. Protein product: CASSLGRGQYNEQFF. Variable domain in full (rest from reference TRBV7-2 and TRBJ2-1): GAGVSQSPSNKVTEKGKDVELRCDPISGHTALYWYRQSLGQGLEFLIYFQGNSAPDKSGLPSDRFSAERTGGSVSTLTIQRTQQEDSAVYLCASSLGRGQYNEQFFGPGTRLTVL.

The chain is built from TRBV9 and TRBJ2-2; 7 bases agree with TRBD2. The CDR3 covers 16 residues. Germline values: CDR1 SGDLS, CDR2 YYNGEE. Unmatched junction bases numbered 9, after V lost 2 bases and J lost 5 bases. In nucleotides, the CDR3 is TGTGCCAGCAGCGTCCGCCTTTCGGGAGGAACCGGGGAGCTGTTTTTT. Its protein product is CASSVRLSGGTGELFF.

The V call is TRBV15, the J call TRBJ2-3, with 7 bases identical to TRBD2. The CDR3 has 15 amino acids. CDR1 and CDR2 from the germline V gene are LNHNV and YYDKDF (reference sequence). The J segment lost 0 bases and the V segment lost 1 base, leaving 1 base of the junction unmatched. CDR3 bases: TGTGCCACCAGCAGAGCGGGAGGCAGCACAGATACGCAGTATTTT. Protein: CATSRAGGSTDTQYF.

The chain links TRBV5-1 to TRBJ2-7; D gene uncertain. The CDR3 is 15 amino acids. V lost 2 bases and J lost 4, with 16 bases in between. Looked up from germline, CDR1 is SGHRS and CDR2 is YFSETQ. The CDR3 region is CASSFEASPYYEQYF. The CDR3 DNA is TGCGCCAGCAGCTTCGAGGCATCCCCCTATTACGAGCAGTACTTC.

The V gene is TRBV7-2, the J gene TRBJ2-7, with D possibly TRBD2 on 6 matching bases. The germline V gene encodes CDR1 SGHTA and CDR2 FQGNSA. V lost 4 bases, J lost 0 bases, and 16 bases lay in between. The CDR3 contains 16 residues. CDR3 nucleotide sequence: TGTGCCAGCAGCTCCCCAAAGTGGGAGGTCTCCTACGAGCAGTACTTC. Protein sequence: CASSSPKWEVSYEQYF.

The gene calls are TRBV6-1 and TRBJ2-3, with D maybe TRBD1 (5 bases). V was pared by 8 bases and J by 0 bases, with 15 bases between. The CDR3 runs 15 residues. CDR1 and CDR2 (germline): MNHNS, SASEGT. The CDR3 sequence: CASGGRAHSTDTQYF. The CDR3 DNA sequence: TGTGCCAGCGGCGGCAGGGCTCATAGCACAGATACGCAGTATTTT.

The rearrangement uses TRBV2 and TRBJ1-5; tentative D call: TRBD1 (6 bases). Germline CDR1 and CDR2: SNHLY and FYNNEI. There are 13 residues in the CDR3. The V end was cut by 7 bases, the J end by 6 bases, with 13 bases between. CDR3 loop: CASIQGVGQPQHF. The CDR3 DNA reads TGTGCCAGCATACAGGGAGTAGGTCAGCCCCAGCATTTT.

The V and J genes are TRBV11-2 and TRBJ1-6; D is ambiguous. Trimming shortened V by 2 bases and J by 0 bases, and 14 bases separated the two germline ends. Germline CDR1 reads SGHAT; CDR2 reads FQNNGV. The CDR3 has 18 amino acids. This CDR3 is CASSLRSGGSSYNSPLHF. DNA for the CDR3: TGTGCCAGCAGCTTACGGTCGGGAGGGAGCTCCTATAATTCACCCCTCCACTTT.

This chain connects TRBV29-1 to TRBJ2-6; D is uncertain. The CDR3 has 14 amino acids. The ends were cut back, 6 bases at V and 0 bases at J, with 9 bases in the middle. CDR1 is SQVTM and CDR2 is ANQGSEA in the germline V gene. DNA for the CDR3: TGCAGCGTAACCGCCAACTCTGGGGCCAACGTCCTGACTTTC. Translating it yields CSVTANSGANVLTF. The full variable domain, with the rest looked up from reference TRBV29-1 and TRBJ2-6, is SAVISQKPSRDICQRGTSLTIQCQVDSQVTMMFWYRQQPGQSLTLIATANQGSEATYESGFVIDKFPISRPNLTFSTLTVSNMSPEDSSIYLCSVTANSGANVLTFGAGSRLTVL.

The CDR3 is CASSDRRLAGGNLLGLGEFF. The DNA of the CDR3 is TGTGCCAGCAGTGACCGCCGACTAGCGGGAGGGAACTTGTTGGGGTTAGGCGAGTTTTTT. V and J are TRBV6-1 and TRBJ2-2; 14 nucleotides line up with TRBD2. Trimming removed 3 bases from V and 16 bases from J; junction bases left unmatched: 25. Germline V gene data show CDR1 as MNHNS and CDR2 as SASEGT. The CDR3 consists of 20 residues.

The genes are TRBV7-2 and TRBJ2-1, with a possible D match to TRBD2 (5 bases). The V end was cut by 5 bases, the J end by 5 bases, with 16 bases between. The CDR3 runs 15 residues. Looked up from germline, CDR1 is SGHTA and CDR2 is FQGNSA. The CDR3 protein is CASSLLIAKNNEQFF. The CDR3 DNA follows: TGTGCCAGCAGCCTATTAATAGCGAAAAACAATGAGCAGTTCTTC. Supplemented by reference TRBV7-2 and TRBJ2-1, the full variable domain reads GAGVSQSPSNKVTEKGKDVELRCDPISGHTALYWYRQSLGQGLEFLIYFQGNSAPDKSGLPSDRFSAERTGGSVSTLTIQRTQQEDSAVYLCASSLLIAKNNEQFFGPGTRLTVL.

This clone has a single count. The rearrangement links TRBV2 to TRBJ2-7; TRBD2 aligns across 9 bases. Per the germline V gene, CDR1 is SNHLY and CDR2 is FYNNEI. There are 18 residues in the CDR3. V shed 5 bases, J shed 2 bases, and the junction held 16 bases outside the gene matches. CDR3 DNA sequence: TGTGCCAGCAGTAAGTCTCCGGCTAGCGGGAATCCACCCTACGAGCAGTACTTC. As protein: CASSKSPASGNPPYEQYF.

This chain connects TRBV5-1 to TRBJ2-4, with unresolved D. Trimming cost V 4 bases and J 0 bases, with 17 bases left between them. This CDR3 region has 17 residues. Germline V gives CDR1 SGHRS, CDR2 YFSETQ. The CDR3 region is CASSPNPGSAAKNIQYF. As DNA, the CDR3 is TGCGCCAGCAGCCCGAACCCTGGTTCAGCAGCCAAAAACATTCAGTACTTC.

CDR3 bases: TGTGCCAGCAGCTTAACCCGAGCCGAGCAGTACTTC. It codes for CASSLTRAEQYF. V is TRBV7-2 and J is TRBJ2-7; D is uncertain. Germline V gives CDR1 SGHTA, CDR2 FQGNSA. V lost 2 bases, J lost 6 bases, and 8 bases lay in between. The CDR3 runs 12 residues.

In this sample, this clone turned up a few times. This specimen includes other DNA sequences encoding the same CDR3. The rearrangement uses TRBV28 and TRBJ1-2; D not resolved. This CDR3 is 13 amino acids long. The germline V and J ends were trimmed by 2 bases and 1 base, with 5 bases remaining between them. The V gene's germline CDR1 is MDHEN and CDR2 SYDVKM. The CDR3 protein is CASSLGLNYGYTF. The CDR3 DNA reads TGTGCCAGCAGTTTAGGGCTTAACTATGGCTACACCTTC.